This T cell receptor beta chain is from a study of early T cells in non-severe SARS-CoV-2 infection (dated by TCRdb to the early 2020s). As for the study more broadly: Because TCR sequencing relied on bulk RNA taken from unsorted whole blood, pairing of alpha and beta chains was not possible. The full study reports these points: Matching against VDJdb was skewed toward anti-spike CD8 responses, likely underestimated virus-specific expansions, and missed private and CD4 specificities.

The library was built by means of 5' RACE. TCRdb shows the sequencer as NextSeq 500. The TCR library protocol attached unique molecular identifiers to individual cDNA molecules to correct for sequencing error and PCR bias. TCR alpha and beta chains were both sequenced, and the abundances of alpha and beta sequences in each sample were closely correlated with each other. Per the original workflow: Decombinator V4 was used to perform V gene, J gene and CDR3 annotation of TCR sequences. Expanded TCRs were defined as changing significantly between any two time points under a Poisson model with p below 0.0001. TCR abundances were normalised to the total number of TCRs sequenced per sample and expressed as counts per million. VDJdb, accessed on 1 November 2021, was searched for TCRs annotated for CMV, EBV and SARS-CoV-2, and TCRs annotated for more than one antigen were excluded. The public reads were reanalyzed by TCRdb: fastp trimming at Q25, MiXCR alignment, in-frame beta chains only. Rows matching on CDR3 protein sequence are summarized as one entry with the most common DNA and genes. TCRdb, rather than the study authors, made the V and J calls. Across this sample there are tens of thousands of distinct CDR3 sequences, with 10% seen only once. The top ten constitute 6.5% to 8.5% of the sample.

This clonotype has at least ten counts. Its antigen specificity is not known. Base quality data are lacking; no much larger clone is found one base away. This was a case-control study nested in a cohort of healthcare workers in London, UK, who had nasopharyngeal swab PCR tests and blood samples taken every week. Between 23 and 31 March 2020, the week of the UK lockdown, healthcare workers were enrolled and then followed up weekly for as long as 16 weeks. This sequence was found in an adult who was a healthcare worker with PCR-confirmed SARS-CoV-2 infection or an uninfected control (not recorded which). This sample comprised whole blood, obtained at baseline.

The encoded CDR3 is CASSFRPPGDRESNQPQHF. The sequenced DNA: TGTGCCAGCAGTTTCCGCCCCCCCGGGGACAGGGAAAGCAATCAGCCCCAGCATTTT. The V and J genes are TRBV27 and TRBJ1-5; a stretch of 9 junction bases matches TRBD1. The CDR3 starts with the cysteine, ends with the phenylalanine, and has 19 residues. Here the CDR3 DNA is all that survives: 57 bases in frame from base 1. Germline trimming amounts to 3 bases on V and 1 base on J, with 13 as the count of junction bases outside the gene matches. CDR1 MNHEY and CDR2 SMNVEV are derived from the germline V gene (reference sequence).